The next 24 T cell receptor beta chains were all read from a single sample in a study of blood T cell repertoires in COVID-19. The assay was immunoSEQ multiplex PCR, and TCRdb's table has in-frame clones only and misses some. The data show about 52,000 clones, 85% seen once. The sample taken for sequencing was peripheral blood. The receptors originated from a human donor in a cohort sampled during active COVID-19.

The CDR3 sequence: CASSLSTLGEQFF. CDR3 coding DNA: TGTGCCAGCAGCTTATCCACGCTCGGGGAGCAGTTCTTC. The gene calls are TRBV7-2 and TRBJ2-1; D gene uncertain. Trimming took off 2 bases at V and 10 bases at J, with 12 bases between the two ends. The CDR3 consists of 13 residues. The germline CDR1 and CDR2 sequences are SGHTA and FQGNSA.

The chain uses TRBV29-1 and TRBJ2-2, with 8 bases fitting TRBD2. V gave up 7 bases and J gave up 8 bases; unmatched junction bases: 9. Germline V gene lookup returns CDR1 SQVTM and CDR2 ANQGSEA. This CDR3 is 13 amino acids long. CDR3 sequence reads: CSAGIGGAGELFF. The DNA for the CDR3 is TGCAGCGCCGGGATCGGGGGGGCTGGGGAGCTGTTTTTT.

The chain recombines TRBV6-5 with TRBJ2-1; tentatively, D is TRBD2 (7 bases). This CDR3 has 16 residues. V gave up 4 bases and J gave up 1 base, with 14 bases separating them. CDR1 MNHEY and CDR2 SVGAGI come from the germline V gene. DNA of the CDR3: TGTGCCAGCAGTTCAGCCGGGGGGCGGTCCTACAATGAGCAGTTCTTC. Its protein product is CASSSAGGRSYNEQFF.

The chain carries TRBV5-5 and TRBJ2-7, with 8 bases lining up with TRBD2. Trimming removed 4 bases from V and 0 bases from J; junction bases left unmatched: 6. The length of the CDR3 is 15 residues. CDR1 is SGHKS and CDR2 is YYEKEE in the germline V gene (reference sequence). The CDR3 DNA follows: TGTGCCAGCAGCCAAACTAGCGGCCGCTCCTACGAGCAGTACTTC. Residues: CASSQTSGRSYEQYF. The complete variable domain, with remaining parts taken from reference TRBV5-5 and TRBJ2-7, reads DAGVTQSPTHLIKTRGQQVTLRCSPISGHKSVSWYQQVLGQGPQFIFQYYEKEERGRGNFPDRFSARQFPNYSSELNVNALLLGDSALYLCASSQTSGRSYEQYFGPGTRLTVT.

CDR3 in DNA: TGTGCCAGCAGTGAACAGGCAGGCTATGGCTACACCTTC. Translating it yields CASSEQAGYGYTF. The V call is TRBV2, the J call TRBJ1-2; the D is unclear. V lost 2 bases and J lost 4, with 8 bases in between. Germline V gene lookup returns CDR1 SNHLY and CDR2 FYNNEI. The CDR3 consists of 13 residues. The full variable domain, with the rest looked up from reference TRBV2 and TRBJ1-2, is EPEVTQTPSHQVTQMGQEVILRCVPISNHLYFYWYRQILGQKVEFLVSFYNNEISEKSEIFDDQFSVERPDGSNFTLKIRSTKLEDSAMYFCASSEQAGYGYTFGSGTRLTVV.

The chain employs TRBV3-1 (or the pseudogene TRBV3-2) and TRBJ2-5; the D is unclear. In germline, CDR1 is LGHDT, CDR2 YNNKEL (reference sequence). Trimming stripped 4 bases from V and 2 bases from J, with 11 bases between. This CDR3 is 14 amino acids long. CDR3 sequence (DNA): TGTGCCAGCAGCCCTTTCTCGGTTCAAGAGACCCAGTACTTC. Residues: CASSPFSVQETQYF.

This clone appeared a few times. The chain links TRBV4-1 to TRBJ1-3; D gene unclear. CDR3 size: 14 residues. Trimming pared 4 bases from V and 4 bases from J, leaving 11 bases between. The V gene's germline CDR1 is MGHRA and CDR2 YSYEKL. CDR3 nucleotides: TGCGCCAGCAGCCTACAGACACTCGGAAACACCATATATTTT. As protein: CASSLQTLGNTIYF.

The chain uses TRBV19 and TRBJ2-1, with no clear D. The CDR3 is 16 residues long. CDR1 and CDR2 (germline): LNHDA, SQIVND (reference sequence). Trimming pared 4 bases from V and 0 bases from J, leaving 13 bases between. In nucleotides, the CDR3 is TGTGCCAGTAGTACCCCCTTTACTAACTCCTACAATGAGCAGTTCTTC. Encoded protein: CASSTPFTNSYNEQFF.

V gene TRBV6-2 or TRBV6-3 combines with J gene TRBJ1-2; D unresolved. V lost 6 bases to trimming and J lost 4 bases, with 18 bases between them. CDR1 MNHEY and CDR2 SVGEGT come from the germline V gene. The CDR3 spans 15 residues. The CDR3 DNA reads TGTGCCAGCAGCCCAATCGCAGTCACCTTCTATGGCTACACCTTC. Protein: CASSPIAVTFYGYTF.

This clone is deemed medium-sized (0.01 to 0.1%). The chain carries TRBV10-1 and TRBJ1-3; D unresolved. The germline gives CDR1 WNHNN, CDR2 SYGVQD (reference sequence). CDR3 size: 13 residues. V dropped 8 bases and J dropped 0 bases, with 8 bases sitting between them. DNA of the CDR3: TGCGCCAGCCTTACAGTCTCTGGAAACACCATATATTTT. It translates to CASLTVSGNTIYF.

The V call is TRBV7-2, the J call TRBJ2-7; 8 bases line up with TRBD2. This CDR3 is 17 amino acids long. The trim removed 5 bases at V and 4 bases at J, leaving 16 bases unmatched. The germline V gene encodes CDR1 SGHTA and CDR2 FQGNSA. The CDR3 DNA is TGTGCCAGCAGCCAGGGACCAGCCGGGACTAGTGGTTACGAGCAGTACTTC. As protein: CASSQGPAGTSGYEQYF.

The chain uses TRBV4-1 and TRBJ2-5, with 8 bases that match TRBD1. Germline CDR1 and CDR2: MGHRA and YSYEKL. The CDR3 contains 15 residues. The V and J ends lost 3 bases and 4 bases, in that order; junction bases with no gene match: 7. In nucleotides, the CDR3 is TGCGCCAGCAGCCAGCCGACAGGGGCCCGAGAGACCCAGTACTTC. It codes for CASSQPTGARETQYF.

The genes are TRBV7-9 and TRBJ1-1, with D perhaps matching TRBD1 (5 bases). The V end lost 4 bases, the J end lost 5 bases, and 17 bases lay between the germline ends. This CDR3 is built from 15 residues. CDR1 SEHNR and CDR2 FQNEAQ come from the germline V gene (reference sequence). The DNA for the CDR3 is TGTGCCAGCAGCTCCGACCCCGCCAAGGGGACTGAAGCTTTCTTT. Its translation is CASSSDPAKGTEAFF.

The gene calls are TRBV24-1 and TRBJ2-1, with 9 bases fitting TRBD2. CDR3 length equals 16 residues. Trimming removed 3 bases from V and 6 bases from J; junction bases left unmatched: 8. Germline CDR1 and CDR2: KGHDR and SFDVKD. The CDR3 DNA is TGTGCCACCAGTGATGAGCGGGAGGCCACGGGCAATGAGCAGTTCTTC. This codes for CATSDEREATGNEQFF.

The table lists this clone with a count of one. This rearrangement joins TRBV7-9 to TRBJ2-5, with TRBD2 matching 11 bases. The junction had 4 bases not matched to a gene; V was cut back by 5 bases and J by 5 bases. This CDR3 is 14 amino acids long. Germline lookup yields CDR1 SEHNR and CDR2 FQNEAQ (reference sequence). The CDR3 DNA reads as TGTGCCAGCAGCCGGACTAGCGGGTACGAGACCCAGTACTTC. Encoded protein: CASSRTSGYETQYF. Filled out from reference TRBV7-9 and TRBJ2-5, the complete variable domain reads DTGVSQNPRHKITKRGQNVTFRCDPISEHNRLYWYRQTLGQGPEFLTYFQNEAQLEKSRLLSDRFSAERPKGSFSTLEIQRTEQGDSAMYLCASSRTSGYETQYFGPGTRLLVL.

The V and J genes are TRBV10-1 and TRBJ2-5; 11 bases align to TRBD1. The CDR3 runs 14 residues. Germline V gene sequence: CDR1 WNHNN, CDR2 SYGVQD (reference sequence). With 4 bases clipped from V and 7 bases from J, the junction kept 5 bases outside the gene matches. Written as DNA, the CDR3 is TGCGCCAGCAGTGCGGACAGGGGGCTAGGGACCCAGTACTTC. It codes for CASSADRGLGTQYF.

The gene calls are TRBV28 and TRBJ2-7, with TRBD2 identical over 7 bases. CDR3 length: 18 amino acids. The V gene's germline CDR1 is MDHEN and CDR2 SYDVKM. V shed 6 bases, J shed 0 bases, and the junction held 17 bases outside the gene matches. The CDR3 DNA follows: TGTGCCAGCAGCCCACTAGATCAAACACTAGCGAGCTCCTACGAGCAGTACTTC. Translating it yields CASSPLDQTLASSYEQYF.

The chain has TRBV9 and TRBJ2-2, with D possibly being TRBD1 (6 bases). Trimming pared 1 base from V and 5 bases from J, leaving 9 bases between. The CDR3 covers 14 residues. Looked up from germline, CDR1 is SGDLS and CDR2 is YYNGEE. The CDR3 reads CASSVLQGTGELFF. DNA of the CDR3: TGTGCCAGCAGCGTATTACAGGGTACCGGGGAGCTGTTTTTT. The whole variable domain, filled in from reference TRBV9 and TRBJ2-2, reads DSGVTQTPKHLITATGQRVTLRCSPRSGDLSVYWYQQSLDQGLQFLIQYYNGEERAKGNILERFSAQQFPDLHSELNLSSLELGDSALYFCASSVLQGTGELFFGEGSRLTVL.

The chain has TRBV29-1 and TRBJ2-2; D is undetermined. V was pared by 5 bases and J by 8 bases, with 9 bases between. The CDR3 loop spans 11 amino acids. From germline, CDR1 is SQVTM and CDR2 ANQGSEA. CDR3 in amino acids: CSVSQFGELFF. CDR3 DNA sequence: TGCAGCGTTTCCCAATTTGGGGAGCTGTTTTTT.

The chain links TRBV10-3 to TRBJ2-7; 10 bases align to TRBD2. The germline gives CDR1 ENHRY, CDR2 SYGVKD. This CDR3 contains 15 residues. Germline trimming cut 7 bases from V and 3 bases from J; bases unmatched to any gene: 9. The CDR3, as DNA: TGTGCCATCACCGGCGGGACTAGCGTAAACTACGAGCAGTACTTC. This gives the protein CAITGGTSVNYEQYF.

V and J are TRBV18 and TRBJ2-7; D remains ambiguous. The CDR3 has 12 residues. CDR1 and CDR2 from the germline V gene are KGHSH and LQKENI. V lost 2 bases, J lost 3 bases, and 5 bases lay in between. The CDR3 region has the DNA TGTGCCAGCTCACCATCTAGCTACGAGCAGTACTTC. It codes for CASSPSSYEQYF.

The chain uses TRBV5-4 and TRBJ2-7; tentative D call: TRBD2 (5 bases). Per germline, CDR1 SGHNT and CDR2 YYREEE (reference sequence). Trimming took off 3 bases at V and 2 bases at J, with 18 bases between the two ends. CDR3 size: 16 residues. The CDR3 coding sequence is TGTGCCAGCAGCTCTGGAAGGAGCCGGGAAACCTACGAGCAGTACTTC. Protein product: CASSSGRSRETYEQYF.

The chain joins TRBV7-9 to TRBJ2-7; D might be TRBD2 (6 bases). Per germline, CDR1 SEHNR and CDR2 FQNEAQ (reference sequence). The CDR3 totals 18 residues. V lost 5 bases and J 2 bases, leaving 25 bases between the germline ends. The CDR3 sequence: CASSGRLGNLLKAYEQYF. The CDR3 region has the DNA TGTGCCAGCAGCGGGAGGTTAGGTAACTTACTTAAGGCCTACGAGCAGTACTTC.

Here the CDR3 reads CASSQDWGQGQNIQYF. For the CDR3, the DNA is TGCGCCAGCAGCCAAGACTGGGGACAGGGTCAAAACATTCAGTACTTC. The V gene is TRBV4-3, the J gene TRBJ2-4; 9 nucleotides line up with TRBD1. Germline assignment: CDR1 LGHNA and CDR2 YSLEER. V lost 0 bases and J lost 5; bases outside the gene matches: 5. The CDR3 covers 16 residues.